This T cell receptor (beta chain) was sequenced in a study of regulatory T cells in long-lasting Graves disease. This sample's time point: persistent/refractory GD, antithyroid drugs over 5 years with positive TRAb. Preparation of the TCR library used RNA extracted from PBMCs. Study-wide points: It was possible that the small sample size reduced accuracy. Persistent Graves' patients had lower TCR diversity than newly diagnosed ones. Persistent cases favored TRBV28, TRBJ1-2 and TRBJ2-5. Fewer public clonotypes were shared by new patients (just under 1,000) than by persistent patients (roughly 2,600).

As for this clonotype: Its antigen is as yet unknown.

CDR1 is SEHNR, CDR2 FQNEAQ, per germline (reference sequence). The CDR3 is 15 amino acids. Trimming stripped 7 bases from V and 3 bases from J, with 19 bases between. Investigators prepared the TCR beta libraries by applying iRepertoire HTBI primers and Arm-PCR of CDR3 regions. TCRdb used MiXCR to reprocess the multiplex PCR reads, holding one entry per CDR3 protein. The sample includes about 470,000 distinct CDR3 sequences, around 21% of them seen just once. This material consisted of peripheral blood mononuclear cells (PBMCs), taken when the disease was refractory, from a patient treated with antithyroid drugs. The chain joins TRBV7-9 to TRBJ2-7, with TRBD1 as a possible D gene (6 bases). The sequence derives from a female donor with Graves disease. The CDR3 sequence is CASTHPDSRFYEQYF. The CDR3, as DNA: TGTGCCAGCACCCACCCGGACAGCCGATTCTACGAGCAGTACTTC.